This is a list of T cell receptor beta chains from one sample in a study of tumor-infiltrating lymphocytes in primary liver carcinoma. TCRdb analysed the multiplex PCR reads with MiXCR anew, one entry per CDR3 protein. The sample has over 95,000 distinct CDR3 sequences; around 63% are singletons. The specimen was liver tumor tissue from sampling region 5. The receptor set was obtained from a woman aged 60 to 75 with primary liver carcinoma and hepatitis B virus infection. Both conserved end residues are part of each CDR3. A D gene is named only where the DNA matches it firmly. A row's size may be missing; if present it is once, few, many or a size class.

TRBJ2-7 | TRBD1 | many | TRBV28 | CASSLGLPGQGRLRWYF | TGTGCCAGCAGTTTAGGACTACCGGGACAGGGCCGGCTTAGGTGGTACTTC
TRBJ2-5 | NA | NA | TRBV6-1 | CTSRYWTDSQETQYF | TGTACCAGCAGATACTGGACAGACAGTCAAGAGACCCAGTACTTC
TRBJ2-1 | TRBD2 | NA | TRBV6-6 | CASRETSGSRGSEQFF | TGTGCCAGCAGGGAGACTAGCGGGAGTCGTGGGAGTGAGCAGTTCTTC
TRBJ2-1 | TRBD1 | NA | TRBV29-1 | CSVPEGAVAYNDQFF | TGCAGCGTGCCCGAGGGGGCAGTGGCCTACAATGATCAGTTCTTC
TRBJ2-1 | TRBD2 | NA | TRBV4-1 | CASSLLAASNIEQFF | TGCGCCAGCAGCTTGCTAGCGGCGTCTAACATTGAGCAGTTCTTC
TRBJ2-1 | NA | NA | TRBV28 | CASRRGGTLNEQFF | TGTGCCAGCAGGCGCGGCGGAACCCTCAATGAGCAGTTCTTC
TRBJ2-3 | TRBD2 | NA | TRBV12-3/TRBV12-4 | CVNSAGTSGREDTRYF | TGTGTCAACAGCGCCGGGACTAGCGGGAGAGAGGATACGCGGTATTTT
TRBJ2-1 | TRBD1 | many | TRBV29-1 | CSVDSGQRLEQFF | TGCAGCGTTGATTCGGGACAGCGGCTTGAGCAGTTCTTC
TRBJ2-1 | TRBD2 | medium-sized | TRBV12-3/TRBV12-4 | CASSYRSSGGPNEQFF | TGTGCCAGCAGCTATAGGTCCAGCGGGGGCCCAAATGAGCAGTTCTTC
TRBJ2-3 | TRBD1 | few | TRBV2 | CATQRDRGRWVDTQYF | TGTGCCACCCAACGGGACAGGGGTCGATGGGTGGATACGCAGTATTTT
TRBJ2-1 | NA | many | TRBV7-9 | CASSLVAEQFF | TGTGCCAGCAGCTTGGTAGCTGAGCAGTTCTTC
TRBJ2-7 | NA | many | TRBV28 | CASRTGQYEQYF | TGTGCCAGCAGAACGGGACAATACGAGCAGTACTTC
TRBJ2-1 | TRBD2 | NA | TRBV29-1 | CSVHAASGTSRKSAQIF | TGTAGCGTCCACGCGGCTAGCGGGACGTCCCGAAAGAGTGCGCAGATCTTC
TRBJ2-3 | TRBD2 | many | TRBV29-1 | CSVQRLAGEDTQYF | TGCAGCGTCCAACGGCTAGCGGGAGAAGATACGCAGTATTTT
TRBJ1-5 | NA | few | TRBV28 | CASKGGRGMGRRPQHF | TGTGCCAGCAAGGGGGGGCGAGGGATGGGGAGAAGGCCCCAGCATTTT
TRBJ1-5 | NA | once | TRBV6-1 | CVSSETGEVQPQHF | TGTGTCAGCAGTGAAACCGGCGAGGTTCAGCCCCAGCACTTT
TRBJ1-5 | NA | NA | TRBV28 | CASSNTNRPQHF | TGTGCCAGCAGTAACACTAATCGGCCCCAGCATTTT
TRBJ2-1 | TRBD2 | NA | TRBV5-1 | CASSLSVAGGRSVYNEQFF | TGCGCCAGCAGCTTGTCAGTAGCGGGAGGCAGGTCCGTCTACAATGAGCAGTTCTTC
TRBJ2-4 | NA | NA | TRBV28 | CANSPAKNIQYF | TGTGCCAACAGTCCCGCCAAAAACATTCAGTACTTC
TRBJ2-7 | NA | NA | TRBV14 | CASSHFAWAGRLYERYF | TGTGCCAGCAGCCATTTCGCGTGGGCTGGTCGCCTCTACGAGCGGTACTTC
TRBJ2-3 | NA | many | TRBV6-6 | CASSYGPLDTQYF | TGTGCCAGCAGTTACGGCCCGCTCGATACGCAGTATTTT
TRBJ2-1 | NA | NA | TRBV28 | CASTAGIEFYDEQFF | TGTGCCAGCACCGCAGGGATTGAGTTCTACGATGAGCAGTTCTTC
TRBJ2-1 | TRBD2 | NA | TRBV6-5 | CASRGGTHNPNEQFF | TGTGCCAGCAGGGGAGGGACCCACAACCCCAATGAGCAGTTCTTC
TRBJ2-3 | TRBD1 | NA | TRBV19 | CASSLQGRGRVDTQYF | TGTGCCAGTAGTCTACAGGGCAGGGGGCGCGTAGATACGCAGTATTTT
TRBJ1-5 | NA | many | TRBV28 | CASSLGGRGQPQHF | TGTGCCAGCAGCCTCGGGGGGCGAGGTCAGCCCCAGCATTTT
TRBJ2-1 | TRBD1 | many | TRBV10-3 | CAIRTGGVTGYNEQFF | TGTGCCATCAGGACAGGGGGAGTCACGGGCTACAATGAGCAGTTCTTC
TRBJ2-1 | NA | NA | TRBV28 | CAGSLAREQFF | TGTGCCGGCAGTTTGGCCCGGGAGCAGTTCTTC
TRBJ2-7 | TRBD2 | few | TRBV5-1 | CASSLGLRSGSNVREQYF | TGCGCCAGCAGCTTGGGTCTGCGGAGCGGGAGTAACGTAAGGGAGCAGTACTTC
TRBJ2-1 | TRBD2 | few | TRBV9 | CASSVVFSGGAQFF | TGTGCCAGCAGCGTAGTCTTTTCGGGAGGGGCCCAGTTCTTC
TRBJ1-2 | TRBD1 | NA | TRBV12-3/TRBV12-4 | CASSSRRGQGAGGYTF | TGTGCTAGCAGTTCCCGGAGGGGGCAGGGGGCAGGTGGCTACACCTTC
TRBJ2-2 | NA | many | TRBV6-6 | CASKLEQGTGELFF | TGTGCCAGCAAGCTAGAACAGGGAACCGGGGAGCTGTTTTTT
TRBJ2-1 | NA | few | TRBV20-1 | CSASREGEQFF | TGCAGTGCTAGCCGCGAGGGGGAGCAGTTCTTC
TRBJ2-1 | NA | NA | TRBV6-4 | CASSDSEDSYNEQFF | TGTGCCAGCAGTGACTCGGAGGACTCCTACAATGAGCAGTTCTTC
TRBJ2-7 | TRBD1 | NA | TRBV29-1 | CSVFSSPGQGAYEYYF | TGCAGCGTTTTCTCCTCCCCGGGACAGGGTGCCTACGAGTATTACTTC
TRBJ1-6 | NA | many | TRBV28 | CASRDTLNSPLHF | TGTGCCAGTCGAGACACCTTGAATTCACCCCTCCACTTT
TRBJ2-1 | TRBD1 | NA | TRBV24-1 | CVTSDSRQGVSYNEQFF | TGTGTCACCAGTGATTCCCGACAGGGGGTGTCCTACAATGAGCAGTTCTTC
TRBJ1-6 | NA | NA | TRBV7-9 | CASSLCGSSPLHF | TGTGCCAGCAGCCTATGTGGTTCTTCACCCCTCCACTTT
TRBJ2-7 | TRBD2 | many | TRBV28 | CASSSSSGRALGTAEQYF | TGTGCCAGCAGTTCCTCTAGCGGGAGGGCCTTAGGGACTGCCGAGCAGTACTTC
TRBJ2-6 | NA | NA | TRBV11-2 | CARSLQGAGANVRIF | TGTGCCAGAAGCCTTCAGGGCGCCGGGGCCAACGTCCGGATTTTC
TRBJ1-5 | NA | NA | TRBV11-2 | CVSSSVAGVPSTDTQHF | TGTGTCAGCTCTTCGGTAGCGGGAGTGCCTAGCACAGATACGCAGCATTTT
TRBJ2-1 | NA | NA | TRBV5-1 | CASSLEVPSYNERFF | TGCGCCAGCAGCTTGGAGGTCCCCTCCTACAATGAGCGGTTCTTC
TRBJ1-5 | NA | once | TRBV6-1 | CASSEETWGNQPQHF | TGTGCCAGCAGTGAAGAGACGTGGGGCAATCAGCCCCAGCATTTT
TRBJ2-3 | NA | few | TRBV12-3/TRBV12-4 | CASSFHVSSADTQYF | TGTGCCAGCAGTTTTCATGTTTCTAGCGCAGATACGCAGTATTTT